These T cell receptor beta chains were read from a single sample in a study of identical twins. TCRdb re-called the 5' RACE reads with MiXCR, one entry per CDR3 protein. The table has about 260,000 distinct CDR3 sequences, approximately 7% seen once; the top ten hold more than 3%. These sequences were also reported in another study, on yellow fever vaccine responses in identical twins.

The sample was memory (CD45RO+) T cells sorted from blood. The source is a woman between 18 and 29 years old in good health. Both conserved end residues are part of each CDR3. The D gene is left open where the match is weak.

d_call	v_call	j_call	cdr3_aa
.	TRBV12-3/TRBV12-4	TRBJ2-3	CASSLRGEGTDTQYF
.	TRBV29-1	TRBJ2-4	CSVGGDIVAKNIQYF
TRBD2	TRBV9	TRBJ2-3	CASSPGLAGAGDTQYF
TRBD1	TRBV5-1	TRBJ1-6	CASSGTGGTTVSPLHF
.	TRBV20-1	TRBJ2-3	CSCDGRKTSTDTQYF
TRBD1	TRBV6-2/TRBV6-3	TRBJ1-4	CASSRQGANEKLFF
TRBD2	TRBV12-3/TRBV12-4	TRBJ2-1	CASSVLAGGSNEQFF
TRBD1	TRBV9	TRBJ1-6	CASSVGGQGTNSPLHF
.	TRBV2	TRBJ2-3	CASSEERVFSTDTQYF
TRBD2	TRBV14	TRBJ2-5	CASSQGGRGTQYF
TRBD2	TRBV11-2	TRBJ2-2	CASSFGSGGIGELFF
.	TRBV27	TRBJ2-1	CASSLDTGGYNEQFF
TRBD1	TRBV5-1	TRBJ2-1	CASSSGQGLYNEQFF
.	TRBV11-1	TRBJ2-3	CASSFFRFSSVGTDTQYF
.	TRBV28	TRBJ1-2	CASSIPPGRSYGYTF
.	TRBV20-1	TRBJ2-7	CSAEGYSSSYEQYF
TRBD1	TRBV5-1	TRBJ1-1	CASSLVRGTENTEAFF
TRBD2	TRBV5-4	TRBJ2-6	CASSLKIGGADSGANVLTF
.	TRBV9	TRBJ2-2	CASSVGLGGGNTGELFF
TRBD2	TRBV27	TRBJ2-1	CASSETSGIIRFF
.	TRBV2	TRBJ1-1	CASHREKNTEAFF
.	TRBV20-1	TRBJ1-2	CSALPSRGYGYTF
TRBD2	TRBV6-1	TRBJ2-7	CASRTGLAGAGEHYF
TRBD2	TRBV10-3	TRBJ2-1	CAINERGDSDEQFF
.	TRBV9	TRBJ1-1	CASSTGTLNTEAFF
.	TRBV27	TRBJ2-1	CASKVLGGNEQFF
TRBD2	TRBV10-2	TRBJ2-5	CASRTSGETQYF
.	TRBV10-3	TRBJ2-2	CAISQSGPGELFF
.	TRBV19	TRBJ2-3	CASSYQRSTDTQYF
TRBD1	TRBV4-2	TRBJ1-1	CASSQEHRGPAEAFF
.	TRBV12-3/TRBV12-4	TRBJ1-4	CASSFGTPEKLFF
.	TRBV5-1	TRBJ2-3	CASSLAGGGGTDTQYF
TRBD2	TRBV27	TRBJ2-7	CASSLSVLAGGSYEQYF
.	TRBV24-1	TRBJ2-5	CATSDSTGRMETQYF
.	TRBV12-3/TRBV12-4	TRBJ2-1	CASRGGWGLSYNEQFF
TRBD2	TRBV12-5	TRBJ2-3	CASGSRAQRERGNTQYF
.	TRBV3-1	TRBJ2-4	CASSLKGGPKNIQYF